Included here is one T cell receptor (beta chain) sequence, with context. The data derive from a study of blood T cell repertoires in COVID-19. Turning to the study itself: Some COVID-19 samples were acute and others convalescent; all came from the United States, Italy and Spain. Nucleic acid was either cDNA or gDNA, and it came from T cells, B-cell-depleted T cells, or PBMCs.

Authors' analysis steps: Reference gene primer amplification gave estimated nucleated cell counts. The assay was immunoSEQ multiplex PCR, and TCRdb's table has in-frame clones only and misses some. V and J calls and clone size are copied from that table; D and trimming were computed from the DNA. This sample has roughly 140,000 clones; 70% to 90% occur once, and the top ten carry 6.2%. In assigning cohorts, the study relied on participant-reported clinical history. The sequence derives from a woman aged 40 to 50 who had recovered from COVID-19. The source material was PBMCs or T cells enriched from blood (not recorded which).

CDR3 nucleotide sequence: TGTGCCAGCAGCGCACAGGGTTCCTACAATGAGCAGTTCTTC. As protein: CASSAQGSYNEQFF. The chain joins TRBV6-5 to TRBJ2-1; D perhaps matches TRBD1 (6 bases). The CDR3 consists of 14 residues. Per germline, CDR1 MNHEY and CDR2 SVGAGI. V lost 6 bases, J lost 1 base, and 10 bases lay in between.